Listed here are 17 T cell receptor beta chains from one sample, sequenced in a study of cytomegalovirus exposure and HLA in healthy donors. Primers included in the PCR were 60 Vbeta and 13 Jbeta primers. Sequenced by immunoSEQ multiplex PCR; TCRdb stores in-frame clones only, minus some. The repertoire consists of 24,000 or so clones, with more than 70% occurring once and the leading ten covering more than 4.5%. Sequences were obtained from PBMCs. The receptors stem from a male donor in good health and CMV-seronegative.

The V call is TRBV7-2, the J call TRBJ2-3; 10 nucleotides align to TRBD1. This CDR3 is 15 amino acids long. Germline CDR1 SGHTA, CDR2 FQGNSA. Germline trimming cut 5 bases from V and 5 bases from J; bases unmatched to any gene: 7. The DNA of the CDR3 is TGTGCCAGCAGCCGGGACAGGGGAAACGGAGATACGCAGTATTTT. Its protein is CASSRDRGNGDTQYF.

The chain carries TRBV7-9 and TRBJ1-2; 8 nucleotides match TRBD1. CDR1 and CDR2 from the germline V gene are SEHNR and FQNEAQ (reference sequence). Trimming removed 4 bases from V and 5 bases from J; junction bases left unmatched: 9. The CDR3 runs to 15 residues. The CDR3 sequence: CASSSKTGVGYGYTF. Here the CDR3 DNA reads TGTGCCAGCAGCTCGAAGACAGGGGTAGGGTATGGCTACACCTTC. The full variable domain, in which reference TRBV7-9 and TRBJ1-2 provide the parts outside the CDR3, is DTGVSQNPRHKITKRGQNVTFRCDPISEHNRLYWYRQTLGQGPEFLTYFQNEAQLEKSRLLSDRFSAERPKGSFSTLEIQRTEQGDSAMYLCASSSKTGVGYGYTFGSGTRLTVV.

The chain links TRBV5-1 to TRBJ2-5, with D hard to call. Trimming shortened V by 7 bases and J by 5 bases, and 15 bases separated the two germline ends. Germline V gene sequence: CDR1 SGHRS, CDR2 YFSETQ. The CDR3 has 13 residues. CDR3 in DNA: TGCGCCAGCTTCGGGTCACGTGGCGAGACCCAGTACTTC. Its protein product is CASFGSRGETQYF.

The V call is TRBV11-2, the J call TRBJ2-5; 14 bases line up with TRBD2. The J segment lost 5 bases and the V segment lost 0 bases, leaving 5 bases of the junction unmatched. Germline lookup yields CDR1 SGHAT and CDR2 FQNNGV. The CDR3 is 17 amino acids. CDR3 sequence reads: CASSLDGLAGGPETQYF. CDR3 bases: TGTGCCAGCAGCTTAGACGGACTAGCGGGGGGTCCTGAGACCCAGTACTTC.

In its sample, this clone was seen a few times. The gene calls are TRBV2 and TRBJ2-2; possible D gene TRBD1, 5 bases. CDR3 size: 13 residues. Deletions cut 9 bases from V and 1 base from J, with 9 bases between. Germline V gene lookup returns CDR1 SNHLY and CDR2 FYNNEI. CDR3 bases: TGTGCCAGACAGACAGAGAACACCGGGGAGCTGTTTTTT. Protein product: CARQTENTGELFF.

The rearrangement links TRBV7-3 to TRBJ2-3, with 7 positions matching TRBD2. The CDR3 is made up of 16 amino acids. The V gene end was trimmed by 2 bases and the J gene end by 1 base; junction bases not matched to a gene: 6. Germline CDR1 is SGHTA and CDR2 is FQGTGA. CDR3 residues: CASSLGLAAGTDTQYF. The CDR3 coding sequence is TGTGCCAGCAGCTTAGGTCTAGCGGCGGGCACAGATACGCAGTATTTT.

J is TRBJ1-1 and V is TRBV5-6; the match to TRBD1 covers 9 bases. CDR1 and CDR2 (germline): SGHDT, YYEEEE. The CDR3 is 19 residues long. V shed 1 base, J shed 6 bases, and the junction held 19 bases outside the gene matches. CDR3 nucleotide sequence: TGTGCCAGCAGCTTGATTATCCGGGACAGGGCTTTTGGTGGTTCTGAAGCTTTCTTT. It encodes CASSLIIRDRAFGGSEAFF.

Only a few counts were recorded for this clone. For the CDR3, the DNA is TGCGCCAGCAGCCAAGGTGTGACAGGGGGCCTAAATCAGCCCCAGCATTTT. Its protein is CASSQGVTGGLNQPQHF. V and J are TRBV4-3 and TRBJ1-5; TRBD1 agrees at 10 bases. V was pared by 1 base and J by 4 bases, with 7 bases of the junction left unmatched. This CDR3 comprises 17 residues. The germline V gene has CDR1 LGHNA and CDR2 YSLEER.

This clone has only a few counts. The chain joins TRBV7-2 to TRBJ1-2, with 7 bases matching TRBD1. Trimming removed 4 bases from V and 7 bases from J; junction bases left unmatched: 9. Germline-derived CDR1 and CDR2 are SGHTA and FQGNSA. The CDR3 runs to 14 residues. This chain's CDR3 is CASSYVNNRGGYTF. The CDR3 nucleotides read TGTGCCAGCAGCTACGTAAATAACAGGGGTGGCTACACCTTC.

V and J are TRBV15 and TRBJ2-7; the match to TRBD1 covers 7 bases. CDR1 LNHNV and CDR2 YYDKDF come from the germline V gene (reference sequence). The CDR3 extends over 15 amino acids. The J segment lost 3 bases and the V segment lost 0 bases, leaving 5 bases of the junction unmatched. DNA for the CDR3: TGTGCCACCAGCAGAGATCGGAGACAGGGCTACGAGCAGTACTTC. It is translated as CATSRDRRQGYEQYF. Drawing the rest from reference TRBV15 and TRBJ2-7, the complete variable domain is DAMVIQNPRYQVTQFGKPVTLSCSQTLNHNVMYWYQQKSSQAPKLLFHYYDKDFNNEADTPDNFQSRRPNTSFCFLDIRSPGLGDTAMYLCATSRDRRQGYEQYFGPGTRLTVT.

The V gene is TRBV5-1, the J gene TRBJ2-1, with 12 bases matching TRBD2. The CDR3 spans 16 residues. J lost 6 bases, V lost 4 bases, and 8 bases had no gene match. Germline assignment: CDR1 SGHRS and CDR2 YFSETQ. CDR3 coding DNA: TGCGCCAGCAGCATTAGGACTAGCGGGAACCGCAATGAGCAGTTCTTC. Translating gives CASSIRTSGNRNEQFF.

The J gene is TRBJ1-1, the V gene TRBV7-2; TRBD1 matches 8 bases. The CDR3 sequence is 16 residues long. In germline, CDR1 is SGHTA, CDR2 FQGNSA. With 5 bases clipped from V and 4 bases from J, the junction kept 12 bases outside the gene matches. CDR3 DNA sequence: TGTGCCAGCAGCGTCGACAGGGGTAAGGCGAGCACTGAAGCTTTCTTT. Translated, it gives CASSVDRGKASTEAFF.

This clone was observed once. The chain has TRBV7-2 and TRBJ2-4, with 10 bases lining up with TRBD1. Germline CDR1 reads SGHTA; CDR2 reads FQGNSA. CDR3 size: 16 residues. With V trimmed by 6 bases and J by 6 bases, 11 bases remained unmatched. CDR3: CASRSSRDRGGNIQYF. In DNA form, the CDR3 reads TGTGCCAGCAGGTCAAGCCGGGACAGGGGAGGAAACATTCAGTACTTC.

This clone was seen a handful of times. The chain links TRBV2 to TRBJ1-5; 11 nucleotides match TRBD1. Germline CDR1 is SNHLY and CDR2 is FYNNEI. CDR3 size: 15 residues. J was trimmed by 5 bases and V by 5 bases; bases with no gene match: 5. CDR3 sequence (DNA): TGTGCCAGCAGTCCCGGGACAGGGGGTTATCAGCCCCAGCATTTT. It is translated as CASSPGTGGYQPQHF.

The V gene is TRBV11-2, the J gene TRBJ2-1, with a possible D match to TRBD2 (5 bases). This CDR3 contains 15 residues. V was trimmed by 2 bases and J by 1 base, leaving 9 bases between them. Germline V CDR1 and CDR2: SGHAT, FQNNGV. The CDR3 region has the DNA TGTGCCAGCAGCTTACAGAGCGGTTCCTACAATGAGCAGTTCTTC. Translating gives CASSLQSGSYNEQFF.

This sequence joins TRBV6-4 and TRBJ2-1; 7 positions match TRBD2. This CDR3 contains 16 residues. The germline CDR1 and CDR2 sequences are MRHNA and SNTAGT. V trimming: 3 bases; J trimming: 5 bases; junction bases outside the gene matches: 10. CDR3 sequence reads: CASSEVQRGLDNEQFF. Written as DNA, the CDR3 is TGTGCCAGCAGTGAAGTCCAGCGGGGATTGGACAATGAGCAGTTCTTC.

J is TRBJ2-7 and V is TRBV18; 12 positions agree with TRBD1. The CDR3 consists of 17 residues. Germline CDR1 reads KGHSH; CDR2 reads LQKENI. J lost 5 bases, V lost 2 bases, and 10 bases had no gene match. Here the CDR3 reads CASSPALSGTGGHEQYF. The CDR3 DNA sequence: TGTGCCAGCTCACCAGCCCTGTCCGGGACAGGGGGCCACGAGCAGTACTTC.